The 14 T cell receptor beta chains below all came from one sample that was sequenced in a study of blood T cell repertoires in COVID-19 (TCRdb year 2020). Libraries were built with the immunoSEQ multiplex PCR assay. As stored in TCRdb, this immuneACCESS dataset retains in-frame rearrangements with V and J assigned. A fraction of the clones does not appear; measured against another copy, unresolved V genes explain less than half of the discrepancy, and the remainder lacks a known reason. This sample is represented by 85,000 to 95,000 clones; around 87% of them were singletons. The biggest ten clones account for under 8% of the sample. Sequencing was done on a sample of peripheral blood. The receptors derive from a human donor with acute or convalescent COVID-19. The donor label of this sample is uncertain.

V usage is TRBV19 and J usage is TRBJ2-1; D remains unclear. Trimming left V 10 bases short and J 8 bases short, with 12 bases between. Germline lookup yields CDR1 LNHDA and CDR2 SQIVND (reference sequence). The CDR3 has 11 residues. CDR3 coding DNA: TGTGCCACCGGTGGTGTCTATGAGCAGTTCTTC. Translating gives CATGGVYEQFF.

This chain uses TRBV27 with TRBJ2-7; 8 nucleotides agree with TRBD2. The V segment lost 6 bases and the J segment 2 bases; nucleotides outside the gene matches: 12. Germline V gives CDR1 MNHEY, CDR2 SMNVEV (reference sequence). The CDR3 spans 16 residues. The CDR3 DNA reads TGTGCCAGCAGACCTCGTGGCGGGGGGATGACCTACGAGCAGTACTTC. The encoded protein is CASRPRGGGMTYEQYF.

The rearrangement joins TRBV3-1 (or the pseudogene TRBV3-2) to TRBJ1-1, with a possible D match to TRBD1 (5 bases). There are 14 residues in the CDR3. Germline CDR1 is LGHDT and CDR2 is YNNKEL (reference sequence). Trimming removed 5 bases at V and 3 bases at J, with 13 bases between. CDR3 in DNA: TGTGCCAGCAGCGTAGCGGGGGACGACACTGAAGCTTTCTTT. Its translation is CASSVAGDDTEAFF.

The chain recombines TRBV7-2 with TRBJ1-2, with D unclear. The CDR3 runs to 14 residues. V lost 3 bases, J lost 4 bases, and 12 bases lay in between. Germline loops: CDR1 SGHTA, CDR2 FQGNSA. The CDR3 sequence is CASSFNREIYGYTF. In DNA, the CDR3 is TGTGCCAGCAGCTTTAATAGGGAGATCTATGGCTACACCTTC.

The CDR3 sequence: CASSPGLAGAGNEQFF. Written as DNA, the CDR3 is TGCGCCAGCAGCCCGGGACTAGCGGGGGCGGGCAATGAGCAGTTCTTC. The chain combines TRBV5-1 with TRBJ2-1; 14 bases fit TRBD2. There are 16 residues in the CDR3. After removal of 4 bases from V and 6 bases from J, the junction contained 6 bases not matched to a gene. Germline V gene sequence: CDR1 SGHRS, CDR2 YFSETQ.

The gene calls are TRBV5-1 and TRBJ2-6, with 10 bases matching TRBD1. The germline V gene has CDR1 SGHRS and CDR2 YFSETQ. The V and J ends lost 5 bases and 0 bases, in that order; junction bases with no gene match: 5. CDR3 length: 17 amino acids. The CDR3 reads CASRGTGANSGANVLTF. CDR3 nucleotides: TGCGCCAGCAGAGGGACAGGGGCTAACTCTGGGGCCAACGTCCTGACTTTC.

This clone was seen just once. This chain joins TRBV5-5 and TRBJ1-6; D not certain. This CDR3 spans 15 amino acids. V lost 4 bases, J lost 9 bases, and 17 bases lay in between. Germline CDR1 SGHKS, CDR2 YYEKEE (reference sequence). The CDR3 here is CASSPYTGGGSPLHF. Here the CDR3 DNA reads TGTGCCAGCAGCCCCTATACGGGAGGTGGTTCACCCCTCCACTTT. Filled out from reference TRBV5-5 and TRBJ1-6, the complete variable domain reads DAGVTQSPTHLIKTRGQQVTLRCSPISGHKSVSWYQQVLGQGPQFIFQYYEKEERGRGNFPDRFSARQFPNYSSELNVNALLLGDSALYLCASSPYTGGGSPLHFGNGTRLTVT.

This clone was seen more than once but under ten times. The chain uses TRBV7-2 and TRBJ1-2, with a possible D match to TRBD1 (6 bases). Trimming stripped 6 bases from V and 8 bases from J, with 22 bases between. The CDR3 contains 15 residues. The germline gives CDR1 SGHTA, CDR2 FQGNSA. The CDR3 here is CASRVRDTSPGGYTF. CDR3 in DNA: TGTGCCAGCAGGGTCCGGGACACCTCTCCGGGGGGCTACACCTTC.

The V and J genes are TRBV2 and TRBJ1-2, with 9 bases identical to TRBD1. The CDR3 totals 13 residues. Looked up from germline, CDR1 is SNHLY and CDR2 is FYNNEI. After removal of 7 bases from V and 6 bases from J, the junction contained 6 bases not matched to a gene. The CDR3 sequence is CASTQTGGHGYTF. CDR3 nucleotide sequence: TGTGCCAGCACCCAAACAGGGGGCCATGGCTACACCTTC.

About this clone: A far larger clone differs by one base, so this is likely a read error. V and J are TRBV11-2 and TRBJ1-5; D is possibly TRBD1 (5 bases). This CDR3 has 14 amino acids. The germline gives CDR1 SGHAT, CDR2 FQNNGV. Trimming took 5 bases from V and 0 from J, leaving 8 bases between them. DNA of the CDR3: TGTGCCAGCAGCGTGACAGATAGCAATCAGCCCCAGCATTTT. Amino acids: CASSVTDSNQPQHF.

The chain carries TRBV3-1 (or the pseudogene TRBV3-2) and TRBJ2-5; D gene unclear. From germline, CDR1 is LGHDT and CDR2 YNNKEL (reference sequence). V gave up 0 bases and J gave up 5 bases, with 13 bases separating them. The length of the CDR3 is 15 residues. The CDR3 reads CASSQEARPRETQYF. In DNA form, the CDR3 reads TGTGCCAGCAGCCAAGAAGCCCGGCCGAGGGAGACCCAGTACTTC.

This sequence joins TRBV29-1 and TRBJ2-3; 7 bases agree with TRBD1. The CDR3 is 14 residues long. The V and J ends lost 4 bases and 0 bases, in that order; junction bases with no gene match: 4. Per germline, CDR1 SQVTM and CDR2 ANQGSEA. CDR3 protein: CSVGTGTSTDTQYF. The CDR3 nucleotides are TGCAGCGTTGGGACAGGTACTAGCACAGATACGCAGTATTTT.

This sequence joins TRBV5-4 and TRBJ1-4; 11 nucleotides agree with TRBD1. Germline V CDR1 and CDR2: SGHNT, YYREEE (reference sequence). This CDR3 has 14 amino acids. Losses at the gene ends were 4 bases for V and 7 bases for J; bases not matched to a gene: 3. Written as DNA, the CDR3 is TGTGCCAGCAGCCAAGGGACAGGGGGTGAAAAACTGTTTTTT. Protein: CASSQGTGGEKLFF.

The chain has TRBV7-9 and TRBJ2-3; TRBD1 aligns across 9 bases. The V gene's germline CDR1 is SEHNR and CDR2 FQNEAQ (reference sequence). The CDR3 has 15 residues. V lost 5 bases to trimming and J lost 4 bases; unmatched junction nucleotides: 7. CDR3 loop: CASSLRQGVADTQYF. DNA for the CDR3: TGTGCCAGCAGCCTGAGACAGGGGGTGGCAGATACGCAGTATTTT. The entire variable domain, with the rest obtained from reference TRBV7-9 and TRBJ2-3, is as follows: DTGVSQNPRHKITKRGQNVTFRCDPISEHNRLYWYRQTLGQGPEFLTYFQNEAQLEKSRLLSDRFSAERPKGSFSTLEIQRTEQGDSAMYLCASSLRQGVADTQYFGPGTRLTVL.